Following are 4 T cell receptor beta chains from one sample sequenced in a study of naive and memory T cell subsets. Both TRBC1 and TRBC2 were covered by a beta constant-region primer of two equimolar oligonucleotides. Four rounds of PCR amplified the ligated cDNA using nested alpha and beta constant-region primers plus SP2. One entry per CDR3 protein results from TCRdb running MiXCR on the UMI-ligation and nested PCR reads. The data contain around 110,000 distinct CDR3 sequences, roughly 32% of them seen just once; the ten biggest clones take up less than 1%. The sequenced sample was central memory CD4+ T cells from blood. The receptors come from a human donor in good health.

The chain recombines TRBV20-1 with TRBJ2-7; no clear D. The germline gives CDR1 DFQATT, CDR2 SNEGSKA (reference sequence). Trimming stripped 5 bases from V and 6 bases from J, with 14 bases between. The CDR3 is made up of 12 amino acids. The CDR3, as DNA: TGCAGTGCTCCCCGTGAAGGACGCGAGCAGTACTTC. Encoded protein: CSAPREGREQYF.

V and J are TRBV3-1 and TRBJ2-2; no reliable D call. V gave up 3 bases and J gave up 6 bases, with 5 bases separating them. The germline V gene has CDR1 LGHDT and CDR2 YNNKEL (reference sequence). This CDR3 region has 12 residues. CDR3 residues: CASSQFPGELFF. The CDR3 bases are TGTGCCAGCAGCCAGTTCCCCGGGGAGCTGTTTTTT.

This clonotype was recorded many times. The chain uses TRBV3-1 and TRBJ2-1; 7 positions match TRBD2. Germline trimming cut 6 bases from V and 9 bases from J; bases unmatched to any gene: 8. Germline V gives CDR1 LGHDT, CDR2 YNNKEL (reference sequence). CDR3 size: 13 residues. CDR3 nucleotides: TGTGCCAGCAGTACAAACCGCGGGGGTGAGCAGTTCTTC. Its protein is CASSTNRGGEQFF.

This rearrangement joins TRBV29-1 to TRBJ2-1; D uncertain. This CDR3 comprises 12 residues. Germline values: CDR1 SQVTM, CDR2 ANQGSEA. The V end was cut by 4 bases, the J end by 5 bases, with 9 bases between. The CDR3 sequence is CSVAMWDNEQFF. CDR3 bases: TGCAGCGTTGCGATGTGGGACAATGAGCAGTTCTTC.